The present T cell receptor beta chain was sequenced within a study of T-cell memory formation after mild COVID-19. Study as a whole: The two donors had largely donor-specific TCR clusters.

This clonotype was seen repeatedly, ten times or more. From the 5' RACE reads, TCRdb called clonotypes with MiXCR, one entry per CDR3 protein. The table has a few hundred thousand distinct CDR3 sequences, roughly 15% seen once. Germline V gene lookup returns CDR1 SGHNT and CDR2 YYREEE (reference sequence). This CDR3 has 14 residues. Trimming removed 4 bases from V and 8 bases from J, with 16 bases in between. What was sequenced was PBMCs or a T cell subset sorted from them (not recorded which). This rearrangement joins TRBV5-4 to TRBJ2-1, with D tentatively TRBD2 (7 bases). The TCR was taken from a man between 18 and 35 years old who had mild COVID-19 (a few samples of this study predate the infection). Cell type and time point are not known. CDR3 region: CASSPLGGLHEQFF. DNA for the CDR3: TGTGCCAGCAGCCCCCTGGGGGGGCTCCATGAGCAGTTCTTC.